The 20 T cell receptor beta chains presented below share a single source sample, sequenced in a study of T cell responses to AZD1222 COVID-19 vaccine. The table came from immunoSEQ multiplex PCR; TCRdb's copy has only in-frame clones and leaves some out. This repertoire shows 150,000 to 200,000 clones, about 94% found once; its top ten account for roughly 9.2%. The sample here was peripheral blood, taken on day 0 of AZD1222 vaccination. These receptors originate from an adult in good health.

This chain links TRBV6-5 with TRBJ2-1; D is unresolved. This CDR3 has 13 amino acids. Germline V gene data show CDR1 as MNHEY and CDR2 as SVGAGI. V was cut by 5 bases and J by 9 bases, with 14 bases left in between. The CDR3 DNA sequence: TGTGCCAGCAGTCAACCGGTCGCCAGTGAGCAGTTCTTC. It encodes CASSQPVASEQFF.

The V and J genes are TRBV12-3 or TRBV12-4 and TRBJ1-5; D call uncertain. CDR3 length: 13 amino acids. The V gene lost 4 bases and the J gene lost 0 bases, with 4 bases spanning the gap. The CDR3 sequence: CASSSVSNQPQHF. The CDR3 bases are TGTGCCAGCAGTTCGGTTAGCAATCAGCCCCAGCATTTT.

With respect to this clone: The same CDR3 also results from other DNA sequences found in this sample. The gene calls are TRBV9 and TRBJ1-6, with TRBD1 identical over 9 bases. V dropped 3 bases and J dropped 6; count of bases not matched to a gene: 4. CDR1 is SGDLS and CDR2 is YYNGEE in the germline V gene. CDR3 size: 15 residues. The CDR3 DNA is TGTGCCAGCAGCGAGGGGACAGGGAGTAATTCACCCCTCCACTTT. It yields the protein CASSEGTGSNSPLHF.

The chain uses TRBV9 and TRBJ2-2; 7 bases agree with TRBD1. The CDR3 has 16 residues. Trimming removed 0 bases from V and 1 base from J; junction bases left unmatched: 3. Germline V CDR1 and CDR2: SGDLS, YYNGEE. CDR3 sequence: CASSVGPGGNTGELFF. CDR3 sequence (DNA): TGTGCCAGCAGCGTAGGTCCAGGGGGGAACACCGGGGAGCTGTTTTTT.

The chain's CDR3 is CASSSVLQRENYGYTF. Here the CDR3 DNA reads TGTGCCAGCAGCTCTGTTCTACAGCGGGAAAACTATGGCTACACCTTC. The V and J genes are TRBV5-4 and TRBJ1-2; D gene ambiguous. CDR1 SGHNT and CDR2 YYREEE come from the germline V gene (reference sequence). The V end lost 3 bases, the J end lost 2 bases, and 17 bases lay between the germline ends. This CDR3 contains 16 residues.

CDR3 sequence (DNA): TGTGCCAGCAGCCAAGAAGTAACTGCTTACTATGGCTACACCTTC. It specifies CASSQEVTAYYGYTF. The chain joins TRBV3-1 (or the pseudogene TRBV3-2) to TRBJ1-2; unclear D gene. The CDR3 length is 15 residues. V shed 0 bases and J shed 3 bases, with 11 bases lying between them. Germline V gene lookup returns CDR1 LGHDT and CDR2 YNNKEL (reference sequence).

The V and J genes are TRBV28 and TRBJ1-5; D gene uncertain. The germline V gene has CDR1 MDHEN and CDR2 SYDVKM. The germline V and J ends were trimmed by 6 bases and 0 bases, with 12 bases remaining between them. This CDR3 spans 15 amino acids. CDR3 sequence (DNA): TGTGCCAGCAGGCCGGCGAAGAATAGCAATCAGCCCCAGCATTTT. Translation: CASRPAKNSNQPQHF.

The V gene is TRBV4-3, the J gene TRBJ1-1, with D perhaps matching TRBD1 (5 bases). Trimming stripped 3 bases from V and 4 bases from J, with 15 bases between. The CDR3 totals 15 residues. CDR1 and CDR2 (germline): LGHNA, YSLEER. The chain's CDR3 is CASSHPGRGGTEAFF. The CDR3 DNA reads as TGCGCCAGCAGCCACCCGGGGCGAGGAGGCACTGAAGCTTTCTTT.

The chain is built from TRBV7-3 and TRBJ2-7, with D possibly called TRBD1 or TRBD2 (5 bases each). The CDR3 is 11 amino acids. Germline assignment: CDR1 SGHTA and CDR2 FQGTGA. Trimming removed 5 bases at V and 6 bases at J, with 8 bases between. The CDR3 sequence: CASSHGGEQYF. The CDR3 coding sequence is TGTGCCAGCAGCCATGGGGGCGAGCAGTACTTC.

The chain employs TRBV6-5 and TRBJ1-3; D gene unclear. The CDR3 consists of 15 residues. The germline V and J ends were trimmed by 1 base and 0 bases, with 7 bases remaining between them. Per the germline V gene, CDR1 is MNHEY and CDR2 is SVGAGI. The CDR3 loop is CASSYLSVSGNTIYF. CDR3 nucleotides: TGTGCCAGCAGTTACTTGTCAGTCTCTGGAAACACCATATATTTT.

The chain carries TRBV19 and TRBJ1-2; D remains ambiguous. Germline loops: CDR1 LNHDA, CDR2 SQIVND (reference sequence). Between the trimmed V and J ends, which lost 8 bases and 4 bases, there was a span of 14 bases. There are 13 residues in the CDR3. The CDR3 here is CASGVDLGYGYTF. The CDR3 nucleotides are TGTGCCAGTGGGGTCGATTTGGGCTATGGCTACACCTTC. Full variable domain (rest looked up from reference TRBV19 and TRBJ1-2): DGGITQSPKYLFRKEGQNVTLSCEQNLNHDAMYWYRQDPGQGLRLIYYSQIVNDFQKGDIAEGYSVSREKKESFPLTVTSAQKNPTAFYLCASGVDLGYGYTFGSGTRLTVV.

V usage is TRBV6-5 and J usage is TRBJ2-1; 10 bases map to TRBD2. The junction had 10 bases not matched to a gene; V was cut back by 6 bases and J by 8 bases. This CDR3 comprises 15 residues. Germline V lookup: CDR1 MNHEY, CDR2 SVGAGI. Written as DNA, the CDR3 is TGTGCCAGCAGACCTACTAGCGGGATTTATTATGAGCAGTTCTTC. It yields the protein CASRPTSGIYYEQFF.

The chain carries TRBV27 and TRBJ2-7, with D tentatively TRBD1 or TRBD2 (5 bases each). CDR1 and CDR2 from the germline V gene are MNHEY and SMNVEV (reference sequence). V gave up 5 bases and J gave up 2 bases, with 13 bases separating them. CDR3 length equals 14 residues. Written as DNA, the CDR3 is TGTGCCAGCAGTCCGAGGGACCGCCCCTACGAGCAGTACTTC. It translates to CASSPRDRPYEQYF.

This chain joins TRBV30 and TRBJ1-5, with 7 positions matching TRBD1. The germline V gene has CDR1 GTSNPN and CDR2 SVGIG (reference sequence). The trim removed 5 bases at V and 0 bases at J, leaving 13 bases unmatched. This CDR3 has 17 residues. The CDR3, as DNA: TGTGCCTGGGGGATTCGACAGGGACCCTATAGCAATCAGCCCCAGCATTTT. Translation gives CAWGIRQGPYSNQPQHF.

The chain couples TRBV19 to TRBJ2-7; D remains ambiguous. The germline CDR1 and CDR2 sequences are LNHDA and SQIVND (reference sequence). Trimming stripped 1 base from V and 5 bases from J, with 15 bases between. This CDR3 is 15 amino acids long. CDR3 sequence (DNA): TGTGCCAGTAGTATAGGTCTGCCCTCAAACAACGAGCAGTACTTC. This codes for CASSIGLPSNNEQYF. Filled out from reference TRBV19 and TRBJ2-7, the complete variable domain reads DGGITQSPKYLFRKEGQNVTLSCEQNLNHDAMYWYRQDPGQGLRLIYYSQIVNDFQKGDIAEGYSVSREKKESFPLTVTSAQKNPTAFYLCASSIGLPSNNEQYFGPGTRLTVT.

The chain employs TRBV28 and TRBJ1-1, with no clear D. Germline V lookup: CDR1 MDHEN, CDR2 SYDVKM. The CDR3 extends over 13 amino acids. Trimming removed 7 bases from V and 11 bases from J, with 20 bases in between. CDR3 sequence: CASKTGRASMAFF. CDR3 sequence (DNA): TGTGCCAGCAAGACCGGACGGGCGTCTATGGCTTTCTTT.

The DNA of the CDR3 is TGTGCCAGCAGTTTAGAGGAATATAATGAAAAACTGTTTTTT. Translated, it gives CASSLEEYNEKLFF. V gene TRBV28 combines with J gene TRBJ1-4; D gene unclear. Germline V gives CDR1 MDHEN, CDR2 SYDVKM. The V end was cut by 2 bases, the J end by 4 bases, with 8 bases between. The CDR3 length is 14 residues.

The rearrangement uses TRBV10-2 and TRBJ1-5; D possibly corresponds to TRBD1 (6 bases). From germline, CDR1 is WSHSY and CDR2 SAAADI. The V and J ends lost 4 bases and 3 bases respectively, with 10 bases between them. The CDR3 sequence is 14 residues long. The CDR3 coding sequence is TGCGCCAGCAGTGCCAGGGGTGCCAATCAGCCCCAGCATTTT. Translating gives CASSARGANQPQHF.

The V call is TRBV12-3 or TRBV12-4, the J call TRBJ1-1, with D possibly being TRBD1 (5 bases). Trimming pared 8 bases from V and 0 bases from J, leaving 7 bases between. This CDR3 comprises 12 residues. CDR3 loop: CASGTVNTEAFF. CDR3 DNA sequence: TGTGCCAGCGGGACGGTGAACACTGAAGCTTTCTTT.

The rearrangement joins TRBV6-4 to TRBJ2-3, with a tentative D call TRBD2 (5 bases). V was trimmed by 4 bases and J by 5 bases, leaving 16 bases between them. Germline V gene data show CDR1 as MRHNA and CDR2 as SNTAGT. The CDR3 length is 15 residues. CDR3 nucleotide sequence: TGTGCCAGCAGTGTATCGGGGTTGGAAGGAGATACGCAGTATTTT. It specifies CASSVSGLEGDTQYF.